The rows below give T cell receptor beta chains drawn from one sample of a study of cytomegalovirus exposure and HLA in healthy donors. Assay used: immunoSEQ multiplex PCR; TCRdb lists only in-frame clones, some missing. The table has 150,000 to 200,000 clones, around 80% seen once. The source material was PBMCs. These receptors originate from a man aged 18 to 30 in good health and CMV-seronegative. CDR3s include the opening cysteine and the closing phenylalanine or tryptophan. D genes are given only for firm matches. The size entry is marked missing in some rows and otherwise reads once, few, many or a size class.

v_call	clone_size	d_call	j_call	cdr3_nt	cdr3_aa
TRBV5-5	few	.	TRBJ2-3	TGTGCCAGCAGTCAGGAAGGGGCAGATACGCAGTATTTT	CASSQEGADTQYF
TRBV5-6	.	.	TRBJ1-6	TGTGCCAGCAGCACCAGTCGTTGGAATTCACCCCTCCACTTT	CASSTSRWNSPLHF
TRBV5-6	few	TRBD1	TRBJ2-7	TGTGCCAGCAGCCTAACAGGGGGCGAGCAGTACTTC	CASSLTGGEQYF
TRBV6-5	.	TRBD1	TRBJ1-1	TGTGCCAGCAGTTACAGGACAGGAAACACTGAAGCTTTCTTT	CASSYRTGNTEAFF
TRBV10-1	.	TRBD2	TRBJ2-2	TGCGCCAGCAGCCCACGTAGCGGGTCCGGGGAGCTGTTTTTT	CASSPRSGSGELFF
TRBV10-2	.	.	TRBJ1-4	TGCGCCAGCAGCACAGATAGAACTAATGAAAAACTGTTTTTT	CASSTDRTNEKLFF
TRBV10-3	.	.	TRBJ1-2	TGTGCCATCAGTGAGTCGGGGCCCCCCTTTGGGGGCTACACCTTC	CAISESGPPFGGYTF
TRBV15	.	TRBD2	TRBJ2-1	TGTGCCACGGCTAGCGGGAGGGCTAGGGAGCAGTTCTTC	CATASGRAREQFF
TRBV2	.	TRBD2	TRBJ2-7	TGTGCCAGCAGTGACACCAGCGGGAGCTGGGAGCAGTACTTC	CASSDTSGSWEQYF
TRBV7-2	.	TRBD1	TRBJ1-1	TGTGCCAGCAGCTTAGGGACAGGGAGGTCTGAAGCTTTCTTT	CASSLGTGRSEAFF
TRBV4-1	.	.	TRBJ1-2	TGCGCCAGCAGCCAAGAAAACCGAGTTATGGGGGGGTCCGGCTACACCTTC	CASSQENRVMGGSGYTF
TRBV7-9	few	TRBD1	TRBJ2-2	TGTGCCAGCAGGCCAGGGGGCGGGGAGCTGTTTTTT	CASRPGGGELFF
TRBV5-1	few	TRBD1	TRBJ2-1	TGCGCCAGCAGCTTGTTTGCAGGGGGTAAGCATGAGCAGTTCTTC	CASSLFAGGKHEQFF
TRBV7-8	.	.	TRBJ2-5	TGTGCCAGCAGCTTAGGCCGCAGGGTCCAAGAGACCCAGTACTTC	CASSLGRRVQETQYF
TRBV7-9	.	.	TRBJ1-3	TGTGCCAGCAGACCCCGGGACACCGGAAACACCATATATTTT	CASRPRDTGNTIYF
TRBV2	.	TRBD1	TRBJ1-1	TGTGCCAGCACTATTGACAGGGGAAGATACAACACTGAAGCTTTCTTT	CASTIDRGRYNTEAFF
TRBV6-1	.	.	TRBJ1-1	TGTGCCAGCACTGGAACAGGGAGCTATGAAGCTTTCTTT	CASTGTGSYEAFF
TRBV11-3	.	.	TRBJ1-2	TGTGCCAGCTCGTTCTATGGCTACACCTTC	CASSFYGYTF
TRBV5-5	.	.	TRBJ1-1	TGTGCCAGCAGCTTCTCTCCTGACAGGATAGCGAACACTGAAGCTTTCTTT	CASSFSPDRIANTEAFF
TRBV19	.	.	TRBJ1-5	TGTGCCAGTACCCTCCTAAGGGGTTATAGCAATCAGCCCCAGCATTTT	CASTLLRGYSNQPQHF
TRBV2	few	.	TRBJ1-5	TGTGCCAGCAGTGAAGCGCTCGGGGGTCGAGGTAGCAATCAGCCCCAGCATTTT	CASSEALGGRGSNQPQHF
TRBV4-3	.	.	TRBJ2-1	TGCGCCAGCAGCCAAGATCCCCCGGAGGGTGTACAGTTCTTC	CASSQDPPEGVQFF
TRBV7-8	.	TRBD1	TRBJ2-7	TGTGCCAGCAGCTTAGCGGGACAGGGGACCTACGAGCAGTACTTC	CASSLAGQGTYEQYF
TRBV6-5	.	TRBD2	TRBJ2-7	TGTGCCAGCAGCCAAGGACTAGCGGATTCCTACGAGCAGTACTTC	CASSQGLADSYEQYF
TRBV6-1	.	TRBD2	TRBJ2-7	TGTGCCAGCAGTGGCGCCGGGACTAGCGTGAGCTACGAGCAGTACTTC	CASSGAGTSVSYEQYF
TRBV27	.	TRBD1	TRBJ2-3	TGTGCCAGCAGTTTATCCTTCGGGACAGGGACCCCTTTGGCGCAGTATTTT	CASSLSFGTGTPLAQYF
TRBV2	.	TRBD1	TRBJ1-5	TGTGCCAGCAGTGAAACAGGGGATCAGCCCCAGCATTTT	CASSETGDQPQHF
TRBV2	.	TRBD1	TRBJ2-7	TGTGCCAGCAGTGTTAACAGGGGTGCCTACGAGCAGTACTTC	CASSVNRGAYEQYF
TRBV7-9	.	TRBD1	TRBJ2-2	TGTGCCAGCAGCCCCTGGACAGGGCGGACCGGGGAGCTGTTTTTT	CASSPWTGRTGELFF
TRBV11-2	.	TRBD1	TRBJ2-1	TGTGCCAGCAGCTTAGTGCGAGGGGGCGATGAGCAGTTCTTC	CASSLVRGGDEQFF
TRBV19	.	.	TRBJ2-7	TGTGCCAGTAGTATTATGGGAATGGGCGGGACGGACGACGAGCAGTACTTC	CASSIMGMGGTDDEQYF
TRBV2	.	.	TRBJ1-1	TGTGCCAGCAGTGATCCCAGGGCCGAGAACACTGAAGCTTTCTTT	CASSDPRAENTEAFF
TRBV11-3	few	TRBD2	TRBJ2-5	TGTGCCAGCAGCTTAGTAGCGGGGGGGTCGGAGACCCAGTACTTC	CASSLVAGGSETQYF
TRBV14	.	.	TRBJ1-1	TGTGCCAGCAGCCAAGATCTAGTGAACACTGAAGCTTTCTTT	CASSQDLVNTEAFF
TRBV9	.	.	TRBJ2-1	TGTGCCAGCAGCGCCCCCCCCGAGGGGGGGCCATATCATGAGCAGTTCTTC	CASSAPPEGGPYHEQFF
TRBV5-4	once	.	TRBJ1-2	TGTGCCAGCAGCTTGGAGGAGACCTATGGCTACACCTTC	CASSLEETYGYTF
TRBV7-2	.	TRBD2	TRBJ2-5	TGTGCCAGCAGCTGGCGAGCGGGGGATGGGGAGACCCAGTACTTC	CASSWRAGDGETQYF
TRBV2	.	.	TRBJ2-2	TGTGCCAGCAGATCAGGACAGAACACCGGGGAGCTGTTTTTT	CASRSGQNTGELFF
TRBV27	.	TRBD1	TRBJ1-6	TGTGCCAGCAGTCTGGGACAGGGGAAAGTTTCACCCCTCCACTTT	CASSLGQGKVSPLHF
TRBV30	.	.	TRBJ2-1	TGTGCCTGGACCTGGGGGGGCGCTGGGAATGAGCAGTTCTTC	CAWTWGGAGNEQFF